Listed below are T cell receptor beta chains from one sample, sequenced in a study of T cells in Graves' hyperthyroidism and ophthalmopathy. TCRdb used MiXCR to reprocess the multiplex PCR reads, holding one entry per CDR3 protein. Among approximately 600,000 distinct CDR3 sequences listed, around 16% were seen once. What was sequenced was blood. These receptors originate from a woman aged 25-40 years with Graves' hyperthyroidism. The CDR3 runs from the conserved cysteine through the conserved F or W. A D gene is named only where the DNA matches it firmly. Part of the rows lack a size; the others show once, few, many or a class for expanded clones.

clone_size: few; d_call: TRBD1; v_call: TRBV4-1; j_call: TRBJ2-3; cdr3_aa: CASSQVGTDTDTQYF; cdr3_nt: TGCGCCAGCAGCCAAGTTGGGACAGACACAGATACGCAGTATTTT
clone_size: few; d_call: TRBD1; v_call: TRBV7-2; j_call: TRBJ1-6; cdr3_aa: CASSSKTGAALHF; cdr3_nt: TGTGCCAGCAGCTCCAAAACAGGGGCAGCCCTCCACTTT
clone_size: many; d_call: -; v_call: TRBV6-2/TRBV6-3; j_call: TRBJ2-5; cdr3_aa: CASSYFAAGETQYF; cdr3_nt: TGTGCCAGCAGTTACTTCGCTGCAGGGGAGACCCAGTACTTC
clone_size: -; d_call: -; v_call: TRBV6-2/TRBV6-3; j_call: TRBJ2-2; cdr3_aa: CASSYLGFLGELFF; cdr3_nt: TGTGCCAGCAGTTACCTCGGTTTCCTCGGGGAGCTGTTTTTT
clone_size: many; d_call: TRBD1; v_call: TRBV30; j_call: TRBJ2-7; cdr3_aa: CAWSLGTGRNEQYF; cdr3_nt: TGTGCCTGGAGTCTTGGGACAGGGCGCAACGAGCAGTACTTC
clone_size: many; d_call: -; v_call: TRBV10-3; j_call: TRBJ2-7; cdr3_aa: CAIRQETTYYEQYF; cdr3_nt: TGTGCCATCAGACAGGAGACGACCTACTACGAGCAGTACTTC
clone_size: -; d_call: TRBD2; v_call: TRBV3-1; j_call: TRBJ2-3; cdr3_aa: CASSLRAGGGEAQYF; cdr3_nt: TGTGCCAGCAGCCTCCGGGCGGGAGGCGGTGAGGCGCAGTATTTT
clone_size: many; d_call: TRBD2; v_call: TRBV3-1; j_call: TRBJ2-1; cdr3_aa: CASSQGSGSYNEQFF; cdr3_nt: TGTGCCAGCAGCCAAGGAAGCGGGAGCTACAATGAGCAGTTCTTC
clone_size: many; d_call: -; v_call: TRBV15; j_call: TRBJ2-5; cdr3_aa: CATSRDVEYQETQYF; cdr3_nt: TGTGCCACCAGCAGAGATGTAGAGTACCAAGAGACCCAGTACTTC
clone_size: many; d_call: -; v_call: TRBV5-1; j_call: TRBJ2-7; cdr3_aa: CASSLAKQGVNYEQYF; cdr3_nt: TGCGCCAGCAGCTTAGCCAAACAGGGTGTGAACTACGAGCAGTACTTC
clone_size: few; d_call: -; v_call: TRBV10-3; j_call: TRBJ1-2; cdr3_aa: CAISERAGMEGYTF; cdr3_nt: TGTGCCATCAGTGAGCGGGCAGGGATGGAAGGGTACACCTTC
clone_size: -; d_call: TRBD1; v_call: TRBV5-8; j_call: TRBJ1-3; cdr3_aa: CASSFTDPRTGSGNTIYF; cdr3_nt: TGTGCCAGCAGCTTTACTGACCCGCGGACAGGCTCTGGAAACACCATATATTTT
clone_size: many; d_call: -; v_call: TRBV7-8; j_call: TRBJ2-3; cdr3_aa: CASSPRTPGTDTQYF; cdr3_nt: TGTGCCAGCAGCCCTCGGACCCCCGGGACAGATACGCAGTATTTT
clone_size: many; d_call: -; v_call: TRBV5-1; j_call: TRBJ2-3; cdr3_aa: CASSNPSGPDTQYF; cdr3_nt: TGCGCCAGCAGCAATCCGAGTGGGCCAGATACGCAGTATTTT
clone_size: many; d_call: -; v_call: TRBV30; j_call: TRBJ1-4; cdr3_aa: CAWSAGPGTNEKLFF; cdr3_nt: TGTGCCTGGAGTGCGGGACCCGGAACTAATGAAAAACTGTTTTTT
clone_size: few; d_call: TRBD2; v_call: TRBV5-1; j_call: TRBJ2-3; cdr3_aa: CASSGIGTSAPSRDTQYF; cdr3_nt: TGCGCCAGCAGCGGAATCGGAACTAGCGCCCCAAGTCGAGATACGCAGTATTTT
clone_size: -; d_call: -; v_call: TRBV6-1; j_call: TRBJ2-2; cdr3_aa: CASSRTTNTGELFF; cdr3_nt: TGTGCCAGCAGCCGTACAACGAACACCGGGGAGCTGTTTTTT
clone_size: many; d_call: -; v_call: TRBV11-2; j_call: TRBJ2-1; cdr3_aa: CASSTRDLYNEQFF; cdr3_nt: TGTGCCAGCAGCACCCGGGACTTATACAATGAGCAGTTCTTC
clone_size: many; d_call: -; v_call: TRBV5-1; j_call: TRBJ2-1; cdr3_aa: CASSRAGSYNEQFF; cdr3_nt: TGCGCCAGCAGTCGGGCAGGGTCATACAATGAGCAGTTCTTC
clone_size: many; d_call: -; v_call: TRBV3-1; j_call: TRBJ2-3; cdr3_aa: CASSQAGTLQYF; cdr3_nt: TGTGCCAGCAGCCAAGCCGGGACTCTGCAGTATTTT
clone_size: -; d_call: -; v_call: TRBV2; j_call: TRBJ2-2; cdr3_aa: CASSEKVRITGELFF; cdr3_nt: TGTGCCAGCAGTGAAAAGGTCCGGATCACCGGGGAGCTGTTTTTT
clone_size: many; d_call: TRBD1; v_call: TRBV6-5; j_call: TRBJ1-2; cdr3_aa: CASSYSLQGRQNYGYTF; cdr3_nt: TGTGCCAGCAGTTACAGTCTACAGGGGAGACAGAACTATGGCTACACCTTC
clone_size: -; d_call: -; v_call: TRBV10-3; j_call: TRBJ2-5; cdr3_aa: CAISDPYTETQYF; cdr3_nt: TGTGCCATCAGTGACCCTTATACTGAGACCCAGTACTTC
clone_size: -; d_call: -; v_call: TRBV6-1; j_call: TRBJ2-2; cdr3_aa: CASSPSYGGRNTGELFF; cdr3_nt: TGTGCCAGCAGTCCCTCTTATGGGGGAAGGAACACCGGGGAGCTGTTTTTT
clone_size: -; d_call: TRBD2; v_call: TRBV7-2; j_call: TRBJ2-7; cdr3_aa: CASSTTSGYEQYF; cdr3_nt: TGTGCCAGCAGCACGACTAGCGGCTACGAGCAGTACTTC
clone_size: few; d_call: -; v_call: TRBV28; j_call: TRBJ1-4; cdr3_aa: CASRGSRRDEKLFF; cdr3_nt: TGTGCCAGCAGGGGTTCTAGGAGGGATGAAAAACTGTTTTTT
clone_size: many; d_call: -; v_call: TRBV12-3/TRBV12-4; j_call: TRBJ2-7; cdr3_aa: CASSFGGGVTYEQYF; cdr3_nt: TGTGCCAGCAGTTTTGGGGGCGGGGTTACCTACGAGCAGTACTTC
clone_size: many; d_call: -; v_call: TRBV27; j_call: TRBJ2-2; cdr3_aa: CASSLGQWNTGELFF; cdr3_nt: TGTGCCAGCAGTCTCGGACAGTGGAACACCGGGGAGCTGTTTTTT
clone_size: few; d_call: TRBD1; v_call: TRBV18; j_call: TRBJ1-1; cdr3_aa: CASSAQTGTVTEAFF; cdr3_nt: TGTGCCAGCTCAGCTCAGACAGGGACTGTGACTGAAGCTTTCTTT
clone_size: many; d_call: -; v_call: TRBV30; j_call: TRBJ1-1; cdr3_aa: CAWRRGVSTEAFF; cdr3_nt: TGTGCCTGGAGACGGGGGGTGAGCACTGAAGCTTTCTTT
clone_size: many; d_call: -; v_call: TRBV18; j_call: TRBJ2-7; cdr3_aa: CASSPPSAYEQYF; cdr3_nt: TGTGCCAGCTCACCACCTAGCGCCTACGAGCAGTACTTC
clone_size: few; d_call: -; v_call: TRBV7-6; j_call: TRBJ1-5; cdr3_aa: CASSLGGDLIQPQHF; cdr3_nt: TGTGCCAGCAGCTTAGGCGGGGATCTAATTCAGCCCCAGCATTTT
clone_size: few; d_call: -; v_call: TRBV6-1; j_call: TRBJ2-1; cdr3_aa: CASSHVAGEQFF; cdr3_nt: TGTGCCAGCAGTCACGTGGCAGGAGAACAGTTCTTC
clone_size: -; d_call: TRBD1; v_call: TRBV4-1; j_call: TRBJ2-7; cdr3_aa: CASSQDRGHEQYF; cdr3_nt: TGCGCCAGCAGCCAGGACAGGGGCCACGAGCAGTACTTC
clone_size: few; d_call: -; v_call: TRBV15; j_call: TRBJ1-6; cdr3_aa: CATSRDFSPLHF; cdr3_nt: TGTGCCACCAGCAGAGATTTTTCACCCCTCCACTTT
clone_size: -; d_call: TRBD1; v_call: TRBV6-1; j_call: TRBJ1-5; cdr3_aa: CASSGQGENQPQHF; cdr3_nt: TGTGCCAGCTCCGGACAGGGGGAGAATCAGCCCCAGCATTTT
clone_size: -; d_call: TRBD1; v_call: TRBV29-1; j_call: TRBJ2-7; cdr3_aa: CSVELDRDYEQYF; cdr3_nt: TGCAGCGTTGAATTGGACAGGGACTACGAGCAGTACTTC
clone_size: few; d_call: -; v_call: TRBV12-3/TRBV12-4; j_call: TRBJ1-1; cdr3_aa: CASSPRVTGNTEAFF; cdr3_nt: TGTGCCAGCAGCCCCCGCGTGACAGGGAACACTGAAGCTTTCTTT
clone_size: many; d_call: -; v_call: TRBV7-9; j_call: TRBJ1-1; cdr3_aa: CASSLARGVGNTEAFF; cdr3_nt: TGTGCCAGCAGCTTAGCGCGGGGAGTTGGAAACACTGAAGCTTTCTTT
clone_size: -; d_call: -; v_call: TRBV5-6; j_call: TRBJ1-2; cdr3_aa: CASSLGPDGYTF; cdr3_nt: TGTGCCAGCAGCTTGGGTCCGGATGGCTACACCTTC
clone_size: -; d_call: -; v_call: TRBV7-9; j_call: TRBJ1-5; cdr3_aa: CASSPRGGYQPQHF; cdr3_nt: TGTGCCAGCAGCCCCCGGGGGGGGTACCAGCCCCAGCATTTT
clone_size: many; d_call: TRBD1; v_call: TRBV12-3/TRBV12-4; j_call: TRBJ2-2; cdr3_aa: CASSSFRYSGQGANTGELFF; cdr3_nt: TGTGCCAGCAGTTCCTTCCGCTACTCTGGACAGGGGGCGAACACCGGGGAGCTGTTTTTT
clone_size: many; d_call: TRBD2; v_call: TRBV29-1; j_call: TRBJ2-7; cdr3_aa: CSFGMGLAGDEQYF; cdr3_nt: TGCAGCTTCGGGATGGGACTAGCGGGAGACGAGCAGTACTTC
clone_size: -; d_call: -; v_call: TRBV6-2/TRBV6-3; j_call: TRBJ2-1; cdr3_aa: CASSWLVGVAYNEQFF; cdr3_nt: TGTGCCAGCAGTTGGTTAGTGGGAGTGGCTTACAATGAGCAGTTCTTC
clone_size: -; d_call: TRBD2; v_call: TRBV7-9; j_call: TRBJ2-1; cdr3_aa: CASRFTGYQREGQIYNEQFF; cdr3_nt: TGTGCCAGCAGATTTACAGGGTACCAGCGGGAGGGCCAAATCTACAATGAGCAGTTCTTC
clone_size: -; d_call: -; v_call: TRBV12-3/TRBV12-4; j_call: TRBJ1-1; cdr3_aa: CASSFGLEMNTEAFF; cdr3_nt: TGTGCCAGCAGTTTCGGACTGGAAATGAACACTGAAGCTTTCTTT
clone_size: -; d_call: -; v_call: TRBV29-1; j_call: TRBJ2-3; cdr3_aa: CSVEMTDTQYF; cdr3_nt: TGCAGCGTTGAAATGACAGATACGCAGTATTTT
clone_size: many; d_call: -; v_call: TRBV28; j_call: TRBJ1-5; cdr3_aa: CASSPSVAHNQPQHF; cdr3_nt: TGTGCCAGCAGCCCCTCCGTCGCTCACAATCAGCCCCAGCATTTT
clone_size: many; d_call: -; v_call: TRBV27; j_call: TRBJ2-2; cdr3_aa: CASSSTGSAGELFF; cdr3_nt: TGTGCCAGCAGTTCAACAGGTTCCGCCGGGGAGCTGTTTTTT
clone_size: -; d_call: -; v_call: TRBV10-1; j_call: TRBJ2-6; cdr3_aa: CATPEPGSSGANVLTF; cdr3_nt: TGCGCCACCCCTGAGCCCGGTTCCTCTGGGGCCAACGTCCTGACTTTC
clone_size: many; d_call: TRBD2; v_call: TRBV11-2; j_call: TRBJ2-7; cdr3_aa: CASSLAPSGGLYEQYF; cdr3_nt: TGTGCCAGCAGCTTAGCCCCTAGCGGAGGTCTATACGAGCAGTACTTC
clone_size: few; d_call: TRBD1; v_call: TRBV9; j_call: TRBJ1-2; cdr3_aa: CASSVGQGEAYGYTF; cdr3_nt: TGTGCCAGCAGCGTAGGACAGGGGGAAGCCTATGGCTACACCTTC
clone_size: -; d_call: -; v_call: TRBV7-2; j_call: TRBJ1-5; cdr3_aa: CASSLGVNPHEQYFGPDNQPQHF; cdr3_nt: -